This T cell receptor beta chain was documented in a study of T-cell reconstitution after alpha-beta-depleted transplantation in children. CDR3 size: 17 residues. V lost 7 bases to trimming and J lost 7 bases; unmatched junction nucleotides: 17. Looked up from germline, CDR1 is KGHDR and CDR2 is SFDVKD. For TCRbeta, the library was prepared with unique molecular identifiers. TCRdb reanalysed the PCR reads using MiXCR and keeps one entry per CDR3 protein. In the table there are 250,000 to 400,000 distinct CDR3 sequences, more than 20% of which are singletons. This material consisted of PBMCs, mostly from graft donor cells, taken 180 days after TCRalphabeta/CD19-depleted stem cell transplant. The receptor comes from a male patient between 5 and 17 years old who had a stem cell transplant for acute lymphoblastic leukemia, so the T cells may come from the graft donor. This chain joins TRBV24-1 and TRBJ2-2, with TRBD2 matching 7 bases. DNA for the CDR3: TGTGCCACCAGAGGGGACTACCGTCGAACCCGGAGCGGGGAGCTGTTTTTT. This codes for CATRGDYRRTRSGELFF.